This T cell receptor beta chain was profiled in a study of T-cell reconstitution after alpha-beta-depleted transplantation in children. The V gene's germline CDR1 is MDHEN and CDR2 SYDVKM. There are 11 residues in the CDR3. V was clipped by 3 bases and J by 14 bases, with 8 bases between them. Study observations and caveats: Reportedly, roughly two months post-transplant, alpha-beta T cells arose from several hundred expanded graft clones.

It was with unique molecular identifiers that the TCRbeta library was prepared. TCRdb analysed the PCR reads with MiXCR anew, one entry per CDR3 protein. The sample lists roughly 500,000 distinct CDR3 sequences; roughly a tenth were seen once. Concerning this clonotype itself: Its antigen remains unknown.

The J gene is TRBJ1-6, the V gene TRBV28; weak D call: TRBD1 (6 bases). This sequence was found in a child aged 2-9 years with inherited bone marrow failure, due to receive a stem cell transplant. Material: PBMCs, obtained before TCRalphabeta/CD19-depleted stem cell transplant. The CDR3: CASSFRTALHF. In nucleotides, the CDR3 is TGTGCCAGCAGTTTTCGGACAGCCCTCCACTTT.